These 19 T cell receptor beta chains share one sample of origin, sequenced in a study of T cell responses to AZD1222 COVID-19 vaccine. Some clones are missing from TCRdb's copy, which holds only in-frame ones; the method was immunoSEQ multiplex PCR. The sample carries approximately 90,000 clones, 80% to 90% recorded once. Material: peripheral blood, obtained on day 0 of AZD1222 vaccination. These receptors were taken from an adult in good health.

The rearrangement uses TRBV7-6 and TRBJ1-2; D not resolved. The CDR3 is made up of 12 amino acids. Trimming took off 4 bases at V and 8 bases at J, with 11 bases between the two ends. Germline values: CDR1 SGHVS, CDR2 FNYEAQ. The CDR3: CASSSDAFGYTF. CDR3 nucleotides: TGTGCCAGCAGCTCCGACGCCTTCGGCTACACCTTC. The full variable domain, its missing parts supplied by reference TRBV7-6 and TRBJ1-2, is GAGVSQSPRYKVTKRGQDVALRCDPISGHVSLYWYRQALGQGPEFLTYFNYEAQQDKSGLPNDRFSAERPEGSISTLTIQRTEQRDSAMYRCASSSDAFGYTFGSGTRLTVV.

The rearrangement links TRBV5-1 to TRBJ1-4, with D perhaps TRBD1 (6 bases). CDR1 SGHRS and CDR2 YFSETQ come from the germline V gene. The CDR3 spans 14 residues. Deletions cut 4 bases from V and 1 base from J, with 8 bases between. In DNA, the CDR3 is TGCGCCAGCAGCAACAGGGTAACTAATGAAAAACTGTTTTTT. It specifies CASSNRVTNEKLFF.

The J gene is TRBJ2-1, the V gene TRBV27; 10 bases align to TRBD2. V trimming: 3 bases; J trimming: 15 bases; junction bases outside the gene matches: 11. The germline V gene has CDR1 MNHEY and CDR2 SMNVEV (reference sequence). The CDR3 is 14 amino acids. The CDR3 spells CASSFREASGSPFF. CDR3 bases: TGTGCCAGCAGTTTTCGTGAGGCTAGCGGGAGTCCGTTCTTC.

J is TRBJ1-1 and V is TRBV6-5; TRBD1 agrees at 8 bases. V dropped 6 bases and J dropped 4; count of bases not matched to a gene: 7. This CDR3 is 14 amino acids long. Germline V lookup: CDR1 MNHEY, CDR2 SVGAGI. The CDR3 here is CASSHNRGSTEAFF. In DNA, the CDR3 is TGTGCCAGCAGCCATAACAGGGGGAGCACTGAAGCTTTCTTT.

The chain combines TRBV19 with TRBJ1-3, with unresolved D. V was clipped by 5 bases and J by 2 bases, with 7 bases between them. Germline CDR1 and CDR2: LNHDA and SQIVND (reference sequence). CDR3 length: 13 residues. CDR3 loop: CASSVTAGNTIYF. CDR3 nucleotide sequence: TGTGCCAGTAGTGTTACAGCTGGAAACACCATATATTTT. The variable domain in full, completed from reference TRBV19 and TRBJ1-3, reads DGGITQSPKYLFRKEGQNVTLSCEQNLNHDAMYWYRQDPGQGLRLIYYSQIVNDFQKGDIAEGYSVSREKKESFPLTVTSAQKNPTAFYLCASSVTAGNTIYFGEGSWLTVV.

This chain uses TRBV2 with TRBJ2-2, with a weak D call TRBD2 (6 bases). Germline values: CDR1 SNHLY, CDR2 FYNNEI. CDR3 size: 14 residues. V was cut by 3 bases and J by 3 bases, with 8 bases left in between. The CDR3 loop is CASSDWGDTGELFF. The CDR3 nucleotides read TGTGCCAGCAGTGACTGGGGGGACACCGGGGAGCTGTTTTTT.

The chain carries TRBV18 and TRBJ2-7; TRBD2 might be the D (6 bases). The CDR3 runs to 13 residues. Trimming stripped 4 bases from V and 6 bases from J, with 13 bases between. Germline CDR1 KGHSH, CDR2 LQKENI. Here the CDR3 DNA reads TGTGCCAGCTCACTCTCCGGGGGAGGCGAGCAGTACTTC. Its protein is CASSLSGGGEQYF.

The chain recombines TRBV3-1 (or the pseudogene TRBV3-2) with TRBJ1-4; TRBD1 matches at 8 bases. Trimming at V came to 2 bases and at J to 6 bases, leaving 8 bases not matched to a gene. The germline V gene encodes CDR1 LGHDT and CDR2 YNNKEL (reference sequence). The CDR3 is 16 residues long. CDR3 coding DNA: TGTGCCAGCAGCCAAACCCTGACAGGGGCCCATGAAAAACTGTTTTTT. Amino acid sequence: CASSQTLTGAHEKLFF.

The chain employs TRBV29-1 and TRBJ1-2; no reliable D call. Trimming removed 3 bases from V and 6 bases from J, with 11 bases in between. The germline CDR1 and CDR2 sequences are SQVTM and ANQGSEA. The CDR3 length is 12 residues. CDR3 region: CSVDSRFNGYTF. The CDR3 DNA follows: TGCAGCGTTGATTCGCGCTTCAATGGCTACACCTTC.

This clone was detected only a few times. The CDR3 coding sequence is TGTGCCAGCACAGAGGGAGGTGAGCAGTTCTTC. Amino acid sequence: CASTEGGEQFF. The chain joins TRBV6-5 to TRBJ2-1, with TRBD2 as a possible D gene (6 bases). V was clipped by 7 bases and J by 9 bases, with 10 bases between them. The germline V gene has CDR1 MNHEY and CDR2 SVGAGI. The length of the CDR3 is 11 residues.

The J gene is TRBJ2-2, the V gene TRBV25-1, with no clear D. The CDR3 runs to 12 residues. The germline CDR1 and CDR2 sequences are MGHDK and SYGVNS. The V end was cut by 3 bases, the J end by 5 bases, with 4 bases between. The CDR3 DNA sequence: TGTGCCAGCAGTGATGGGACCGGGGAGCTGTTTTTT. This gives the protein CASSDGTGELFF. Looking up the rest from reference TRBV25-1 and TRBJ2-2 gives the full variable domain: EADIYQTPRYLVIGTGKKITLECSQTMGHDKMYWYQQDPGMELHLIHYSYGVNSTEKGDLSSESTVSRIRTEHFPLTLESARPSHTSQYLCASSDGTGELFFGEGSRLTVL.

The genes are TRBV5-1 and TRBJ2-1, with unresolved D. CDR1 and CDR2 from the germline V gene are SGHRS and YFSETQ. CDR3 length equals 12 residues. The ends were cut back, 0 bases at V and 8 bases at J, with 6 bases in the middle. Here the CDR3 reads CASSLGLDEQFF. CDR3 nucleotides: TGCGCCAGCAGCTTGGGGCTAGATGAGCAGTTCTTC.

The V gene is TRBV27, the J gene TRBJ1-3; D not certain. CDR1 is MNHEY, CDR2 SMNVEV, per germline (reference sequence). This CDR3 spans 15 amino acids. Trimming cost V 5 bases and J 3 bases, with 14 bases left between them. The CDR3 spells CASSPANGGGNTIYF. In DNA, the CDR3 is TGTGCCAGCAGTCCTGCTAACGGTGGTGGAAACACCATATATTTT.

This rearrangement joins TRBV15 to TRBJ1-4; D remains unclear. Germline CDR1 LNHNV, CDR2 YYDKDF (reference sequence). The V end lost 1 base, the J end lost 4 bases, and 10 bases lay between the germline ends. There are 15 residues in the CDR3. In DNA form, the CDR3 reads TGTGCCACCAGCAGAGGACCCGGGCGTAATGAAAAACTGTTTTTT. This gives the protein CATSRGPGRNEKLFF.

The gene calls are TRBV18 and TRBJ2-5; 10 nucleotides agree with TRBD1. Losses at the gene ends were 6 bases for V and 5 bases for J; bases not matched to a gene: 6. The CDR3 is 14 amino acids. CDR1 is KGHSH and CDR2 is LQKENI in the germline V gene. The CDR3 region has the DNA TGTGCCAGCTCCCGAGACAGGGGGCACGAGACCCAGTACTTC. It is translated as CASSRDRGHETQYF.

As DNA, the CDR3 is TGTGCCAGCAAGGGGGTGAACACTGAAGCTTTCTTT. It translates to CASKGVNTEAFF. The J gene is TRBJ1-1, the V gene TRBV25-1, with D possibly being TRBD1 (6 bases). CDR1 MGHDK and CDR2 SYGVNS come from the germline V gene. The CDR3 spans 12 residues. V shed 7 bases and J shed 0 bases, with 6 bases lying between them. Complete variable domain (other parts from reference TRBV25-1 and TRBJ1-1): EADIYQTPRYLVIGTGKKITLECSQTMGHDKMYWYQQDPGMELHLIHYSYGVNSTEKGDLSSESTVSRIRTEHFPLTLESARPSHTSQYLCASKGVNTEAFFGQGTRLTVV.

This chain uses TRBV9 with TRBJ2-5, with 7 bases fitting TRBD1. Germline lookup yields CDR1 SGDLS and CDR2 YYNGEE. CDR3 length equals 16 residues. The V segment lost 0 bases and the J segment 2 bases; nucleotides outside the gene matches: 7. This chain's CDR3 is CASSVGIGTAQETQYF. The CDR3 DNA reads TGTGCCAGCAGCGTAGGAATAGGGACAGCACAAGAGACCCAGTACTTC. Combining the CDR3 with reference TRBV9 and TRBJ2-5 gives the whole variable domain DSGVTQTPKHLITATGQRVTLRCSPRSGDLSVYWYQQSLDQGLQFLIQYYNGEERAKGNILERFSAQQFPDLHSELNLSSLELGDSALYFCASSVGIGTAQETQYFGPGTRLLVL.

V usage is TRBV19 and J usage is TRBJ2-1, with no clear D. The CDR3 runs to 15 residues. The germline V and J ends were trimmed by 4 bases and 10 bases, with 20 bases remaining between them. The germline V gene has CDR1 LNHDA and CDR2 SQIVND (reference sequence). Here the CDR3 DNA reads TGTGCCAGTAGTACCCTAGTAGGGAAACGAACCGAGCAGTTCTTC. It translates to CASSTLVGKRTEQFF. Looking up the rest from reference TRBV19 and TRBJ2-1 gives the full variable domain: DGGITQSPKYLFRKEGQNVTLSCEQNLNHDAMYWYRQDPGQGLRLIYYSQIVNDFQKGDIAEGYSVSREKKESFPLTVTSAQKNPTAFYLCASSTLVGKRTEQFFGPGTRLTVL.

V gene TRBV6-5 combines with J gene TRBJ1-5; possibly TRBD1 for D (5 bases). CDR1 is MNHEY, CDR2 SVGAGI, per germline. The CDR3 extends over 14 amino acids. The ends were cut back, 2 bases at V and 6 bases at J, with 11 bases in the middle. The DNA of the CDR3 is TGTGCCAGCAGTTACGGAACGGGGGTTCAGCCCCAGCATTTT. Amino acid sequence: CASSYGTGVQPQHF.